This T cell receptor (beta chain) was captured in a study of T cells in Graves' hyperthyroidism and ophthalmopathy (dated by TCRdb to the late 2010s). For the wider study: Peripheral blood samples were taken at initial diagnosis, before any treatment was given. A discovery cohort of approximately 100 patients, 43 with Graves' ophthalmopathy and 57 with stable Graves' hyperthyroidism, was used to find distinguishing TCR V-J signatures. Prospective prediction of ophthalmopathy was tested in an independent validation cohort of 18 to 20 hyperthyroidism patients and around 16 patients who later progressed to ophthalmopathy. The approximately 95 discovery patients were divided at random into training and test sets in a 7:3 ratio. Thyroid tissue and blood T-cell repertoires from six Graves' hyperthyroidism patients were also compared in the study. After blood sampling, hyperthyroidism patients were treated with methimazole at a starting dose of 30 mg daily, and ophthalmopathy patients were treated with high-dose intravenous methylprednisolone. According to the paper, TCR Vbeta CDR3 sequencing was carried out on more than 120 peripheral blood samples, which came from over 40 ophthalmopathy, 75 to 80 hyperthyroidism and 17 progressor patients.

V lost 0 bases and J lost 6 bases; the stretch between them is 9 bases long. The germline V gene (reference sequence) provides CDR1 DFQATT and CDR2 SNEGSKA. The CDR3 sequence holds 14 residues, the cysteine and phenylalanine included. Just CDR3 DNA is preserved here, 42 bases in frame from base 1. A patient counted as having stable Graves' hyperthyroidism if no progression to ophthalmopathy occurred over 18 months of follow-up. Hyperthyroidism patients were newly diagnosed, had a disease duration of under 2 months, and were aged 18 to 65 years. The study excluded patients with uncontrolled infections, other autoimmune diseases, pregnancy or lactation. Diagnoses were based on clinical symptoms, serum thyroxine and TRAb, thyroid ultrasound and orbital computed tomography. Ficoll-Paque density gradient centrifugation was used to isolate PBMCs from 8.5 to 10 ml of fresh peripheral blood. Trizol reagent was used to extract total RNA, and RNA quality was then checked on an Agilent 2100 Bioanalyzer.

Overall study outcomes, separate from this receptor: Most expanded thyroid clonotypes (frequency above 0.001) were also detected in blood, a finding suggesting that blood repertoires may reflect thyroid immune responses. A model built on a 13 V-J signature distinguished ophthalmopathy from stable hyperthyroidism, reaching about 88% sensitivity and 81.08% specificity in cross-validation and 80%/75% in testing. Sample size was not statistically predetermined, and investigators were not blinded to group allocation. In validation, the model predicted progression to ophthalmopathy with around 71% sensitivity and roughly 75% specificity, a median of around 6.6 months before onset.

In the case of this clonotype: There is no known antigen for this receptor. No base-level quality is on record; no much larger clone is a single base apart.

TCR beta CDR3 regions were amplified from RNA transcripts. For the first round of RT-PCR on the TCR CDR3, the HTBI primer set was used together with the Qiagen OneStep RT-PCR kit. Libraries were constructed in a second round of multiplex PCR, after which size selection and purification were performed. The libraries were sequenced on an Illumina HiSeq2000 using paired-end 100 bp reads. Turning to the authors' computational methods: Raw data were processed with SOAPnuke, discarding reads with adapters, uncalled bases, mean Phred below 15, or no exact constant-primer or identifier match. COPE v1.2.5 was used to merge high-quality paired reads, and clonotypes were defined as unique nucleotide sequences. Clonotypes were aligned to IMGT TRBV, TRBD and TRBJ reference segments using MiTCR v1.1. The analysis was restricted to V-J combinations with a frequency above 0.0001, which together covered 99% to 99.2% of the repertoires. A TCS score was defined as the ratio between F50 (clonal expansion) and ExV (chaos), using BLOSUM62-based TCRdist between CDR3 peptides within each V-J. Welch's t-statistics and random forest reduced roughly 530 V-J features to about 13, which were used in a naive Bayes classifier (R e1071). In-frame beta chains were kept once TCRdb had trimmed the public reads at Q25 with fastp and called clones with MiXCR. Rows with a matching CDR3 protein are joined into one entry that keeps the most common DNA and genes. The V and J calls were determined by TCRdb, not by the authors. The sample yields some 350,000 distinct CDR3 sequences; 25% were counted once. Together, the top ten hold less than 75% of the sample.

The TCR comes from a man aged 45-65 years with Graves' hyperthyroidism. Sequencing input: blood. The chain is assembled from TRBV20-1 and TRBJ1-6; the D gene lacks a confident call. The sequenced DNA is TGCAGTGCTAGAGAGGCAGGCTCTAATTCACCCCTCCACTTT. Its protein product is CSAREAGSNSPLHF.